This T cell receptor beta chain came from a study of OX40 agonist ivuxolimab in advanced cancers. This clone was seen a single time. Autoimmune disease history or systemic immunosuppression disqualified patients. Only in-frame clones appear in the TCRdb table, and some are missing; sequencing was by immunoSEQ multiplex PCR. This table has roughly 59,000 clones, almost 95% appearing once. CDR3 length: 15 amino acids. Germline CDR1 reads SGDLS; CDR2 reads YYNGEE. Trimming removed 3 bases from V and 1 base from J; junction bases left unmatched: 6. The receptor comes from an adult with an advanced solid tumor such as melanoma, head and neck, liver or kidney cancer. The chain couples TRBV9 to TRBJ1-1; 7 nucleotides align to TRBD1. Specimen: CD4+ or CD8+ T cells sorted from blood, collected in a trial of the OX40 agonist ivuxolimab. The CDR3 bases are TGTGCCAGCAGCGCCCGACAGGGTGCGAACACTGAAGCTTTCTTT. It specifies CASSARQGANTEAFF.